Reported below is one T cell receptor beta chain. The record originates from a study of blood T cells in healthy people across ages. For the study at large: There was about one barcoded beta molecule captured by template switching per two T cells.

V gave up 4 bases and J gave up 4 bases, with 12 bases separating them. The CDR3 covers 14 residues. Germline CDR1 reads WSHSY; CDR2 reads SAAADI. Together with a sample-barcoded 5' primer, a J-beta primer mix was included in a second PCR lasting about 7 to 11 cycles. Each CDR3 protein gets one entry after TCRdb re-called the 5' RACE reads with MiXCR. The profile shows about 1,500,000 distinct CDR3 sequences, 28% of them singletons. The source of this sequence is a woman aged 25 to 39 in good health. Sequencing used blood. The genes are TRBV10-2 and TRBJ2-3; D is unresolved. The CDR3 nucleotides are TGCGCCAGCAGTGGCCTGGCGGCCCCAGATACGCAGTATTTT. Translating it yields CASSGLAAPDTQYF.